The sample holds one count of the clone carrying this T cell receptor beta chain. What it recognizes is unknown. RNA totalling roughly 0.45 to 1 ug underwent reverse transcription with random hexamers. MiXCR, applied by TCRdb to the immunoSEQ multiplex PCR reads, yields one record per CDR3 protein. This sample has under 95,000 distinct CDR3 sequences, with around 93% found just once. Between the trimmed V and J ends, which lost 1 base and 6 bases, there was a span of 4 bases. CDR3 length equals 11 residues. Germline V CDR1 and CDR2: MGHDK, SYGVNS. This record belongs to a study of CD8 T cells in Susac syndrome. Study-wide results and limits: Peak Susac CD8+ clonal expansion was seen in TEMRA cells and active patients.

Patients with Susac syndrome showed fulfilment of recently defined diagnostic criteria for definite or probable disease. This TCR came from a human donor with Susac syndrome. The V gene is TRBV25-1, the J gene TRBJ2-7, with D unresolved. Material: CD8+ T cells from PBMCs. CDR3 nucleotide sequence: TGTGCCAGCAGTGAATCATTCGAGCAGTACTTC. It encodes CASSESFEQYF.